This T cell receptor beta chain was profiled in a study of blood T cells in healthy people across ages. Combining a sample-barcoded 5' primer with a J-beta primer mix, a second PCR ran for roughly 7 to 12 cycles. One entry per CDR3 protein results from TCRdb running MiXCR on the 5' RACE reads. The table shows approximately 810,000 distinct CDR3 sequences, with more than 25% occurring only once. A few counts support this clonotype. The source is a woman of 80 years or more in good health. The material sequenced was blood.

CDR3 sequence reads: CATSSLTGTANTGELFF. DNA of the CDR3: TGTGCCACCAGCAGTTTAACCGGGACCGCGAACACCGGGGAGCTGTTTTTT. The rearrangement uses TRBV15 and TRBJ2-2, with D possibly called TRBD1 or TRBD2 (5 bases each). Trimming shortened V by 3 bases and J by 0 bases, and 14 bases separated the two germline ends. This CDR3 region has 17 residues. CDR1 is LNHNV and CDR2 is YYDKDF in the germline V gene (reference sequence).